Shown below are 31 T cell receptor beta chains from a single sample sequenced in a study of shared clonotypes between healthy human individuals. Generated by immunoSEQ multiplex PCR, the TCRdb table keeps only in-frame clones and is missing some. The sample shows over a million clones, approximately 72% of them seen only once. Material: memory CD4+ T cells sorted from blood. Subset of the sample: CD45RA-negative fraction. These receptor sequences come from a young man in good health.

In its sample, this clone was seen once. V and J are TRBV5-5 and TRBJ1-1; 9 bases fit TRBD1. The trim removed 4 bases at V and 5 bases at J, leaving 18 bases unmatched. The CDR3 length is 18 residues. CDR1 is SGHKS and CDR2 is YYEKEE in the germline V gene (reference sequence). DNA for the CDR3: TGTGCCAGCAGCCTTCTTGGACCTTCGACAGGGGGGAAGACTGAAGCTTTCTTT. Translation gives CASSLLGPSTGGKTEAFF.

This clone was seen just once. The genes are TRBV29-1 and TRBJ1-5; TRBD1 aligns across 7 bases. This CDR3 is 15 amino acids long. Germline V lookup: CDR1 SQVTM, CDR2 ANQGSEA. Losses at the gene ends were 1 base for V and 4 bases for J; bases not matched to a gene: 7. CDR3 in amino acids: CSVEVGSGGNQPQHF. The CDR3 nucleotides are TGCAGCGTTGAAGTGGGTTCAGGGGGGAATCAGCCCCAGCATTTT. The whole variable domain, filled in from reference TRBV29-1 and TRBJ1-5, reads SAVISQKPSRDICQRGTSLTIQCQVDSQVTMMFWYRQQPGQSLTLIATANQGSEATYESGFVIDKFPISRPNLTFSTLTVSNMSPEDSSIYLCSVEVGSGGNQPQHFGDGTRLSIL.

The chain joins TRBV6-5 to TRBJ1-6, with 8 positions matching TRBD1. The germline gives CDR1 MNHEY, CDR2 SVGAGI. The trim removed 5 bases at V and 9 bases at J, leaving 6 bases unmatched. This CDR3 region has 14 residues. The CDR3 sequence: CASSVDRGGSPLHF. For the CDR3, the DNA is TGTGCCAGCAGTGTAGACAGGGGCGGTTCACCCCTCCACTTT.

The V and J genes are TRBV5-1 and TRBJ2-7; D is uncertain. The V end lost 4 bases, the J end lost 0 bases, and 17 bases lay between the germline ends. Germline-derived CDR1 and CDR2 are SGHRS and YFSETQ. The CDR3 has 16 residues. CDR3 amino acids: CASSPEVGVVSYEQYF. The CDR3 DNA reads TGCGCCAGCAGCCCCGAGGTTGGGGTAGTCTCCTACGAGCAGTACTTC.

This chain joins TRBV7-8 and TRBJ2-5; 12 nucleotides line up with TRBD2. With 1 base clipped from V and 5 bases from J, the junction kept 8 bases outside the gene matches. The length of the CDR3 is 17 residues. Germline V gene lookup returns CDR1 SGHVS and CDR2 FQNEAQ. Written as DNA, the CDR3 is TGTGCCAGCAGCTTAGGGCTAGCGGGGGGGCTTGTCGAGACCCAGTACTTC. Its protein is CASSLGLAGGLVETQYF.

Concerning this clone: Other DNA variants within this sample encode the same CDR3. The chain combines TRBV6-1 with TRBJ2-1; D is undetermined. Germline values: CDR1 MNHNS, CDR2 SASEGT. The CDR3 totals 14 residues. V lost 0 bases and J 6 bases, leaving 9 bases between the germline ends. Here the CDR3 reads CASSEALGSNEQFF. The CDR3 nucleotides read TGTGCCAGCAGTGAAGCTCTGGGGTCCAATGAGCAGTTCTTC.

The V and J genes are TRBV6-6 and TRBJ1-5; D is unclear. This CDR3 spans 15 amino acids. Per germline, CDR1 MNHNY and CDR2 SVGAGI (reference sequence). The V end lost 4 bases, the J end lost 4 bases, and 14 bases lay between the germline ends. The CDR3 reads CASSSMTGQNQPQHF. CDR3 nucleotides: TGTGCCAGCAGTTCCATGACGGGCCAAAATCAGCCCCAGCATTTT.

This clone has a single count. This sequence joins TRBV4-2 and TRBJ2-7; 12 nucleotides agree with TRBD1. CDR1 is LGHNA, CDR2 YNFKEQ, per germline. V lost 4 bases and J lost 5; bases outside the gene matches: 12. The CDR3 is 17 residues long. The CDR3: CASSLGSVGTGGHEQYF. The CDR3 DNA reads TGTGCCAGCAGCCTTGGAAGCGTCGGGACAGGGGGCCACGAGCAGTACTTC.

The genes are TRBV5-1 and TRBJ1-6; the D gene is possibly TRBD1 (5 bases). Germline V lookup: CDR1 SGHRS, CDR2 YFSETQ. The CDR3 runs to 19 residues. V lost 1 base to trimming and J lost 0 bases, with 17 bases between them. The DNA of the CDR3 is TGCGCCAGCAGCTTGAGAGTTCGGGAGGGGAGCTCCTATAATTCACCCCTCCACTTT. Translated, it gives CASSLRVREGSSYNSPLHF.

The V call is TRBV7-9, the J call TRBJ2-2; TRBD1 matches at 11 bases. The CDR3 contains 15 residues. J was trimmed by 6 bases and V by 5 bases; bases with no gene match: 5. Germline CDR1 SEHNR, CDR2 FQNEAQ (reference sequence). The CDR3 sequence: CASSPGQGAAGELFF. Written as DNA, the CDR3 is TGTGCCAGCAGCCCCGGACAGGGGGCCGCCGGGGAGCTGTTTTTT.

The CDR3 sequence is CAWGTLAGSYNEQFF. The CDR3, as DNA: TGTGCCTGGGGGACCCTAGCGGGGTCCTACAATGAGCAGTTCTTC. The chain recombines TRBV30 with TRBJ2-1; 9 bases are shared with TRBD2. Germline CDR1 is GTSNPN and CDR2 is SVGIG (reference sequence). V shed 5 bases, J shed 1 base, and the junction held 6 bases outside the gene matches. The CDR3 has 15 residues.

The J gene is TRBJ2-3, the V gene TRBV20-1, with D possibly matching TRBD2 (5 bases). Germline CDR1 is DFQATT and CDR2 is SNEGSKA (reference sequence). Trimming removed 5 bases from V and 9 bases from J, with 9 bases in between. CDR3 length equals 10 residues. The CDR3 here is CSARDETQYF. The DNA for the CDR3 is TGCAGTGCTCGGGATGAAACGCAGTATTTT.

This chain's CDR3 is CASSLLGQRGYTF. The CDR3 DNA follows: TGTGCCAGCAGTTTACTGGGGCAGAGGGGCTACACCTTC. The V call is TRBV27, the J call TRBJ1-2; maybe TRBD1 (5 bases). CDR1 MNHEY and CDR2 SMNVEV come from the germline V gene (reference sequence). The V end lost 2 bases, the J end lost 8 bases, and 12 bases lay between the germline ends. This CDR3 comprises 13 residues.

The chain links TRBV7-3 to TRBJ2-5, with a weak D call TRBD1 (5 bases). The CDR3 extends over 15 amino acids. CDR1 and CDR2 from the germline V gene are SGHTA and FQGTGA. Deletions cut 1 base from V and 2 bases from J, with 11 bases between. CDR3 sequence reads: CASSLRGLRQETQYF. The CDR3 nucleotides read TGTGCCAGCAGCTTAAGGGGCCTACGGCAAGAGACCCAGTACTTC. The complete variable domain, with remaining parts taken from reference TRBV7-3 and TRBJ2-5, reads GAGVSQTPSNKVTEKGKYVELRCDPISGHTALYWYRQSLGQGPEFLIYFQGTGAADDSGLPNDRFFAVRPEGSVSTLKIQRTERGDSAVYLCASSLRGLRQETQYFGPGTRLLVL.

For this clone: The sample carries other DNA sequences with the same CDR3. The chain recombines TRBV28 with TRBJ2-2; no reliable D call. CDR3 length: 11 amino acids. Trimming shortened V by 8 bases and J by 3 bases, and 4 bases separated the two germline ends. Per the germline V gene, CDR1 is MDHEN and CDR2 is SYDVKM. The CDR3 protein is CASSYTGELFF. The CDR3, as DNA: TGTGCCAGCTCTTACACCGGGGAGCTGTTTTTT.

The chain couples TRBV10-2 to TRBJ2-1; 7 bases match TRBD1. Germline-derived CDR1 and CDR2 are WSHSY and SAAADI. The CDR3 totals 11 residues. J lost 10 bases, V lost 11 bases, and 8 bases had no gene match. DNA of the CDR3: TGCGCCGCCTTGAGGGGGCTCGAGCAGTTCTTC. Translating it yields CAALRGLEQFF.

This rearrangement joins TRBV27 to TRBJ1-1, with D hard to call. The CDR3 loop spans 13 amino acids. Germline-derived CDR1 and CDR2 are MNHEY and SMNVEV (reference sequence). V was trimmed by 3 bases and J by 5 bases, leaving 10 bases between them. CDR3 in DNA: TGTGCCAGCAGTTTGGGCCAGTGGACTGAAGCTTTCTTT. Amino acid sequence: CASSLGQWTEAFF.

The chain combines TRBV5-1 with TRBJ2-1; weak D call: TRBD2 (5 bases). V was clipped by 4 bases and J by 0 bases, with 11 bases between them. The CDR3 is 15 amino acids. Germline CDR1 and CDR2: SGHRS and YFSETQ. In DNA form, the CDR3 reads TGCGCCAGCAGCGCAAGCGGAAGCTCCTACAATGAGCAGTTCTTC. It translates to CASSASGSSYNEQFF.

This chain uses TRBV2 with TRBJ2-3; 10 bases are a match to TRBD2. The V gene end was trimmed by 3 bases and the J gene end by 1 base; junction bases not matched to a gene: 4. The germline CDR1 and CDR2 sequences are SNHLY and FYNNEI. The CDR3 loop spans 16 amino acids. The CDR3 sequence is CASSEGLAIRTDTQYF. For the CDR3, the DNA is TGTGCCAGCAGTGAGGGACTAGCGATACGCACAGATACGCAGTATTTT.

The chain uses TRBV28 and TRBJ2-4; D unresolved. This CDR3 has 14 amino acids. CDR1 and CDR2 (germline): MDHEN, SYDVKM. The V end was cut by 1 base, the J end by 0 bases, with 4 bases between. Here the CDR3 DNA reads TGTGCCAGCAGTTTATCGGGAGCCAAAAACATTCAGTACTTC. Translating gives CASSLSGAKNIQYF.

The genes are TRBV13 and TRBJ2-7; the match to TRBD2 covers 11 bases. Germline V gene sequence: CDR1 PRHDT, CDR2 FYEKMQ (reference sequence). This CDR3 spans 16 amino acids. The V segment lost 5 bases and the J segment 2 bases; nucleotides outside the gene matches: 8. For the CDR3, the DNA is TGTGCCAGCAGCCCAAAGTTTAGCGGGAGGGCCTACGAGCAGTACTTC. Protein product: CASSPKFSGRAYEQYF.

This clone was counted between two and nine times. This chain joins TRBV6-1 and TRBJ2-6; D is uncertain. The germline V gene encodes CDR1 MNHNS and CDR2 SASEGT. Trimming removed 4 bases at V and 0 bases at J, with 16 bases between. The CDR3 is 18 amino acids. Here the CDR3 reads CASSVNRISSSGANVLTF. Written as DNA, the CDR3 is TGTGCCAGCAGTGTGAACAGAATCTCTAGCTCTGGGGCCAACGTCCTGACTTTC.

The CDR3 DNA follows: TGCGCCAGCAGCCGGGCCCCTCCAGAAAAACTGTTTTTT. Amino acids: CASSRAPPEKLFF. The V call is TRBV4-1, the J call TRBJ1-4; unclear D gene. The CDR3 runs 13 residues. Germline CDR1 MGHRA, CDR2 YSYEKL. The V end lost 4 bases, the J end lost 8 bases, and 11 bases lay between the germline ends.

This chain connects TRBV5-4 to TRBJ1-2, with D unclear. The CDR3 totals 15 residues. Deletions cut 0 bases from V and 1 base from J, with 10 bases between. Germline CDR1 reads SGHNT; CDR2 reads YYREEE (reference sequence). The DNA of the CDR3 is TGTGCCAGCAGCTTGGCCCAGCGGGATAACTATGGCTACACCTTC. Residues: CASSLAQRDNYGYTF.

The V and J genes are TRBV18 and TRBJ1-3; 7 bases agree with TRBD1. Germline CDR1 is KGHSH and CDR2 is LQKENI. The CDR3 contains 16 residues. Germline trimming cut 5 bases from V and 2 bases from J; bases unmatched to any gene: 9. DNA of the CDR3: TGTGCCAGCTCAATCTCGACAGGGTTGGCTGGAAACACCATATATTTT. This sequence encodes CASSISTGLAGNTIYF.

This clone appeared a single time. The CDR3 loop is CSVRDAERETQYF. CDR3 DNA: TGCAGCGTTCGTGACGCCGAAAGGGAGACCCAGTACTTC. The gene calls are TRBV29-1 and TRBJ2-5; no clear D. This CDR3 has 13 amino acids. The V gene's germline CDR1 is SQVTM and CDR2 ANQGSEA. The V and J ends lost 5 bases and 5 bases respectively, with 15 bases between them.

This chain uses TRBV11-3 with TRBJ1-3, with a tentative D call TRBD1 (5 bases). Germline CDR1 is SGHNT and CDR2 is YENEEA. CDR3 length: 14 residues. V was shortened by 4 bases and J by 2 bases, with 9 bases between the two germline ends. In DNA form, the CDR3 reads TGTGCCAGCAGCTCAGGGTACCCTGGAAACACCATATATTTT. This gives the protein CASSSGYPGNTIYF.

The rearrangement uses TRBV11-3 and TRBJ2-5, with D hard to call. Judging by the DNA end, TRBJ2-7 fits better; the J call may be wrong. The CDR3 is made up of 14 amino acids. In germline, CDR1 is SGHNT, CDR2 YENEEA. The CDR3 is CASSLDGIFSEQYF. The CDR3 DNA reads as TGTGCCAGCAGCTTAGATGGAATTTTCTCCGAGCAGTACTTC.

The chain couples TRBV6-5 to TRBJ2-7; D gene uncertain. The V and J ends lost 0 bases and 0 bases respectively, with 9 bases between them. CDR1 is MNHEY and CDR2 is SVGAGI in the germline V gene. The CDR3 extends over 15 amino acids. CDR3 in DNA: TGTGCCAGCAGTTACTCTACAGTGAGCTCCTACGAGCAGTACTTC. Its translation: CASSYSTVSSYEQYF.

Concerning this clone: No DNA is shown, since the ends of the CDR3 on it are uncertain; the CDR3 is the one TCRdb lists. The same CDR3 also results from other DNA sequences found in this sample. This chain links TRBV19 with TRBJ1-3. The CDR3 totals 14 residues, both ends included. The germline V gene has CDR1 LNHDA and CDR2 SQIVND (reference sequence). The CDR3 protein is CASSTSGPGNTIYF.

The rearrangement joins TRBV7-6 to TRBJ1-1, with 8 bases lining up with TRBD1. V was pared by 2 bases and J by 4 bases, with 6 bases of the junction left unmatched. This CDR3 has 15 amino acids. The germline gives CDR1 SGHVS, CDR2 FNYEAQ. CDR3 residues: CASSLLQGAVTEAFF. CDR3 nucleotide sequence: TGTGCCAGCAGCTTATTGCAGGGGGCGGTCACTGAAGCTTTCTTT. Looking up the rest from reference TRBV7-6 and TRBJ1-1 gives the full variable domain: GAGVSQSPRYKVTKRGQDVALRCDPISGHVSLYWYRQALGQGPEFLTYFNYEAQQDKSGLPNDRFSAERPEGSISTLTIQRTEQRDSAMYRCASSLLQGAVTEAFFGQGTRLTVV.